Sequencing of this T cell receptor (beta chain) was carried out in a study of T cell clonality in common variable immunodeficiency. Most patients and controls had Caucasian heritage. V trimming: 6 bases; J trimming: 3 bases; junction bases outside the gene matches: 4. Germline V lookup: CDR1 DFQATT, CDR2 SNEGSKA (reference sequence). This CDR3 is built from 13 residues. TCRdb's copy holds only in-frame clones and misses some; the assay was immunoSEQ multiplex PCR. Recorded here are approximately 81,000 clones, none singletons. Study observations and caveats: Repertoire-complication correlations in CVID were limited by patient heterogeneity. Shared TCRbeta clones were fewer between CVID subjects than controls. Common variable immunodeficiency TCR beta sequences reportedly had fewer deletions and N-nucleotide insertions.

At least ten counts were recorded for this clone. Its antigen is currently unknown. The sequence runs out 3 residues before the end of the CDR3; the remainder is reconstructed from the germline J gene. The rearrangement joins TRBV20-1 to TRBJ2-7; 11 bases agree with TRBD2. The sample comprised peripheral blood mononuclear cells. This TCR was recovered from a person between 18 and 69 years old in good health. CDR3 loop: CSALGLADYEQYF. CDR3 bases read: TGCAGTGCCCTGGGACTAGCGGACTACGAG.